This record covers a single T cell receptor (beta chain). Its antigen is not identified. The CDR3 runs 13 residues. V lost 6 bases, J lost 5 bases, and 6 bases stayed unmatched. CDR1 MNHNS and CDR2 SASEGT come from the germline V gene. Sequencing was performed with immunoSEQ multiplex PCR; in TCRdb, only in-frame clones are kept and a portion is missing. Counted here are 95,000 to 100,000 clones, 55% to 75% occurring once; the ten biggest clones make up roughly 2%. This sample was included in a study of fetal regulatory T cell absence and autoimmunity. The study, taken as a whole, reports: TRB gene family usage was broadly similar in cord blood and pancreas. Pancreas TCRs were oligoclonally enriched versus cord blood, some clones over 95-fold. The oligoclonal enrichment was interpreted as supporting antigen-driven pancreatic autoimmunity before birth in IPEX syndrome.

What was sequenced was pancreas tissue. The chain employs TRBV6-1 and TRBJ1-2, with TRBD1 identical over 7 bases. The sequence was obtained from a male donor with IPEX syndrome. CDR3 in DNA: TGTGCCAGCAGCCACAGGGGAGGATATGGCTACACCTTC. Amino acid sequence: CASSHRGGYGYTF.